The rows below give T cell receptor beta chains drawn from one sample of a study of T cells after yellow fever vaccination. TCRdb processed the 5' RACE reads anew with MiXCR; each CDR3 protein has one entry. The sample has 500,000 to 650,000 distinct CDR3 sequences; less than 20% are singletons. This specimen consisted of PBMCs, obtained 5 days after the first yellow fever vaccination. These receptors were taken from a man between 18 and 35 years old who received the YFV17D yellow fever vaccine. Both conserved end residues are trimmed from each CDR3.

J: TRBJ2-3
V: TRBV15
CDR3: ATSWDHPAPDTQY

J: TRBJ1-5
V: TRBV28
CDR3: ASTRWGGPNGGSNQPQH

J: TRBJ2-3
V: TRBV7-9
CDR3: ASSRLSVTDTQY

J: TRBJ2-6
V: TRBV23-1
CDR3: ASSQAPQRTGAT

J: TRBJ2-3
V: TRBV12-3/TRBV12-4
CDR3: ASVLGGRTQY

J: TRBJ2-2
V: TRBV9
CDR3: ASSVRSGGNTGELF

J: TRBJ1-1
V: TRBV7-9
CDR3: ASSLGITEAF

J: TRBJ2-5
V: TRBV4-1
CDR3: ASSQAPGAGETQY

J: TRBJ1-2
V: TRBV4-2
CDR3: ASSQVGGPPYGYT

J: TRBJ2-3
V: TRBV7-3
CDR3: ASSLLSSADTQY

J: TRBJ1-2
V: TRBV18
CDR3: ASSPSRGLYYGYT

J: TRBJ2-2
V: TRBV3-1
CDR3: ASSPRTGGFSGELF

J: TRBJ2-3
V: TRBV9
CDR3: ASSFGGQGADTQY

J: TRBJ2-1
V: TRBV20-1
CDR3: SAIGQGGYNEQF

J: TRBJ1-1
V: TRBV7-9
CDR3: ASSLTGVLTEAF

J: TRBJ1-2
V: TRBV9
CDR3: ASSPGIANYGYT

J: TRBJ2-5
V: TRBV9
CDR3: ASSVAGGPSGQETQY

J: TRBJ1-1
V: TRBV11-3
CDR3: ATFLDRVFSEAF

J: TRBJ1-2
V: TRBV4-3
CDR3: ASSQDVDRGGYT

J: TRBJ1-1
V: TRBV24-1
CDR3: ATSAGDTEAF

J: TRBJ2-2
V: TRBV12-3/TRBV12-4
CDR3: ASSYVLNTGELF

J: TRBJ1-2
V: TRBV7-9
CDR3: ASSSEGLAGYT

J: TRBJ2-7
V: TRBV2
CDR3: GSGQTKGYEQY

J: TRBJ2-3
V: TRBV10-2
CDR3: ASGGEVNQRTDTQY

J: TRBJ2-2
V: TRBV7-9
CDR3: APEGPGELF

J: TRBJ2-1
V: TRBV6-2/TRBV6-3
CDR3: ASSYRAYNEQF

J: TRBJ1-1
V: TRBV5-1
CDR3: ASSLQVSGTEAF

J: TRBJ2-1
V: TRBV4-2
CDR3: ASSQDFLADTYNEQF

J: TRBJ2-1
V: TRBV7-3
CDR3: ASSLSPSGGEWDNEQF

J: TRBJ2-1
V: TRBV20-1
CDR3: SVTGVSYNEQF

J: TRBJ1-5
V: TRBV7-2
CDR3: ASSQGTGQPQH

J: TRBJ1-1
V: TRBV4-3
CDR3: ASSQLNREGVQAF

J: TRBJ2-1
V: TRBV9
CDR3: ASNLGQGVVNEQF

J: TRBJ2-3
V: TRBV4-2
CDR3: ASSTRTSENTDTQY

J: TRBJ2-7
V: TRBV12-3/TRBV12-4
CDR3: ASSVVSTYEQY

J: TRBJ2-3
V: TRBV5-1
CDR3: ASSWGGRSGADTQY

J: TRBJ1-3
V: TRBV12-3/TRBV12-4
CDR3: ASSSGTLPGGNTIY

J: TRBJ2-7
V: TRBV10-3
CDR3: AIRGQGAFDEQY

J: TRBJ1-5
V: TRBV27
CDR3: ASIIGLPGWPQH

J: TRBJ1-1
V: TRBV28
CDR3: ASSSGDRAFQGEAF

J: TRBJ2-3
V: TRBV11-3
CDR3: ASSFGLAGTTDTQY

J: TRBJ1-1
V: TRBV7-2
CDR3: ASSVQGWMTEAF

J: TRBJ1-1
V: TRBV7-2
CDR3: ASSTGPQNTEAF

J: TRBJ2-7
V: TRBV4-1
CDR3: ASSYTAQGPGANYEQY

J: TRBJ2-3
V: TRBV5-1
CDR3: ASSLAQLPPQY

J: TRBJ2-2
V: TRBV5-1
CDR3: ASSFGEGAGGELF

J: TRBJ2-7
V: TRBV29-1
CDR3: SVATGVGDYEQY

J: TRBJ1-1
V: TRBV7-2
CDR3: ASGGRAVTEAF

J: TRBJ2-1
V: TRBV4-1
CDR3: ASSIPGLGIEQF

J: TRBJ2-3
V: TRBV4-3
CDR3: ASSQVPLTDTQY

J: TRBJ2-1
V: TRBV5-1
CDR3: ASSDHLGGEQF

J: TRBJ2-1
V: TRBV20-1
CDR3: NARARGRLNEQF

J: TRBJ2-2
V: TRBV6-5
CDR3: ASSYSAGGGNTGELF

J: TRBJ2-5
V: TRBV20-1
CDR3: SARGLADRGETQY

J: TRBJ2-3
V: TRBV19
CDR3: ASSMGPHTDTQY

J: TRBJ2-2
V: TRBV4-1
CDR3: ASSQVLSNTGELF